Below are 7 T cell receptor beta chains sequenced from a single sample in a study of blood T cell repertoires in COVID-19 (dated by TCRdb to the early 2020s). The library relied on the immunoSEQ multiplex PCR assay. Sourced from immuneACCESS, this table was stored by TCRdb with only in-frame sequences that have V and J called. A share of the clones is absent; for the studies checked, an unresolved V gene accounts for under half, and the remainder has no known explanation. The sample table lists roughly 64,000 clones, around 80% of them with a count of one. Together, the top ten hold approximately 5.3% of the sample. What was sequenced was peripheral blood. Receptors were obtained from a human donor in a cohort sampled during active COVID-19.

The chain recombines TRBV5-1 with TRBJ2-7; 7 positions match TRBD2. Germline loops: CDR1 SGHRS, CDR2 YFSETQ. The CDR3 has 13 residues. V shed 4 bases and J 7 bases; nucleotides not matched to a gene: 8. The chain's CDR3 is CASSRDGGGEQYF. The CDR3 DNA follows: TGCGCCAGCAGCAGAGACGGCGGGGGAGAGCAGTACTTC.

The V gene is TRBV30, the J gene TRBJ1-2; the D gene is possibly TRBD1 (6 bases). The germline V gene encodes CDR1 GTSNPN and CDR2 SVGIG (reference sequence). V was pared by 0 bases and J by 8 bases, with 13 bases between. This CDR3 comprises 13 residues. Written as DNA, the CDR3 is TGTGCCTGGAGTGTACTGAAAGGGGGAGGCTACACCTTC. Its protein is CAWSVLKGGGYTF.

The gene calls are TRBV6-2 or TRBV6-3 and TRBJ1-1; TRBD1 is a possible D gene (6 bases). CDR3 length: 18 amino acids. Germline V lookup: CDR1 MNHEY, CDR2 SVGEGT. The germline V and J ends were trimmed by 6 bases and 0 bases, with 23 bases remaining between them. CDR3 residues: CASSLPGGLGPMNTEAFF. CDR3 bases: TGTGCCAGCAGCCTCCCCGGGGGGCTGGGGCCCATGAACACTGAAGCTTTCTTT.

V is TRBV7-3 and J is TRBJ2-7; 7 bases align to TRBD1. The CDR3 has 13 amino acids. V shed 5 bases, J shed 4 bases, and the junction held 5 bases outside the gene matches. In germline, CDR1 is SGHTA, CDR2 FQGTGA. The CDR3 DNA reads TGTGCCAGCAGCCCTCAACAGGGGTACGAGCAGTACTTC. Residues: CASSPQQGYEQYF.

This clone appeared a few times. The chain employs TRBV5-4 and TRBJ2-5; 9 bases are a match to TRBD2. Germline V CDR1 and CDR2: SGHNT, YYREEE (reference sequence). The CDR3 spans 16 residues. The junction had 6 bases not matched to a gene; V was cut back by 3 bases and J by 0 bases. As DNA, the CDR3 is TGTGCCAGCAGCTCGGATAGCGGGGGAAACCAAGAGACCCAGTACTTC. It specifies CASSSDSGGNQETQYF.

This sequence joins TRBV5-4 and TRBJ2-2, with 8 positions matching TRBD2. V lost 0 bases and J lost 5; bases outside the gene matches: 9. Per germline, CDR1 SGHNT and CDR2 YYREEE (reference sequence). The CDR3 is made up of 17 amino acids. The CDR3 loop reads CASSLAAGAGVTGELFF. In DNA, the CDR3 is TGTGCCAGCAGCTTGGCCGCCGGAGCGGGGGTTACCGGGGAGCTGTTTTTT.

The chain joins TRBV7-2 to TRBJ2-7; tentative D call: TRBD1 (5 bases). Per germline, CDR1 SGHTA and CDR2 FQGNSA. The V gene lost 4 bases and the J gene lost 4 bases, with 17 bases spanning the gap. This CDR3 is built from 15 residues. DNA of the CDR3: TGTGCCAGCAGCTCCCGGGCAGGGATCGGATACGAGCAGTACTTC. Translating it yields CASSSRAGIGYEQYF.